This T cell receptor beta chain comes out of a study of T cells in localized non-small cell lung cancer. With V trimmed by 2 bases and J by 13 bases, 9 bases remained unmatched. Germline CDR1 is MDHEN and CDR2 is SYDVKM. The CDR3 length is 15 residues. Here immunoSEQ multiplex PCR was the method, and the copy in TCRdb shows in-frame clones only, minus some. The sample shows more than 2,000 clones, about 20% of them seen only once. Findings and caveats of the study: Sequencing covered just one tumor region, so heterogeneity cannot be ruled out. There were a median about 53 of the top 100 tumor clones appearing in adjacent lung. Adjacent uninvolved lung had the highest clonality, suggesting focused antigen responses. Longer overall survival was linked to higher blood T cell density.

This clone was detected only a few times. Its matching antigen is unknown. The material was lung tumor tissue, obtained before any cancer treatment. The V gene is TRBV28, the J gene TRBJ2-1, with 12 bases fitting TRBD1. This TCR came from a man aged 40 to 75 with stage I lung adenocarcinoma. The CDR3 region is CASSLAGTGGAGQFF. The CDR3 nucleotides are TGTGCCAGCAGTTTAGCAGGGACAGGGGGCGCGGGTCAGTTCTTC. Filled out from reference TRBV28 and TRBJ2-1, the complete variable domain reads DVKVTQSSRYLVKRTGEKVFLECVQDMDHENMFWYRQDPGLGLRLIYFSYDVKMKEKGDIPEGYSVSREKKERFSLILESASTNQTSMYLCASSLAGTGGAGQFFGPGTRLTVL.